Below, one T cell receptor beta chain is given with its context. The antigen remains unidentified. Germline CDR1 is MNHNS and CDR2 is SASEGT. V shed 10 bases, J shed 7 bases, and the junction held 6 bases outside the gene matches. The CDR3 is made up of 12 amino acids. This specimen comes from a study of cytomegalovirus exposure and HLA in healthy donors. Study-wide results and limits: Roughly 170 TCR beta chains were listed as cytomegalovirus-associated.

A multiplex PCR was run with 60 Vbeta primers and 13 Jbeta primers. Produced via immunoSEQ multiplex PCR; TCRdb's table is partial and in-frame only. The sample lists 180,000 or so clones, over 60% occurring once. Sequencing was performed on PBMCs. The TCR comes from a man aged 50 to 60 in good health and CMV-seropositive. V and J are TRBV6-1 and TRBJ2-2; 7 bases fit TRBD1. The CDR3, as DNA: TGTGCCACCAAGACAGGGAGCGGGGAGCTGTTTTTT. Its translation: CATKTGSGELFF.